This T cell receptor beta chain appears in the sequencing data of a study of blood T cell repertoires in COVID-19. Study-level background: COVID-19 samples from acute and convalescent phases originated in the United States, Italy and Spain. PBMCs, B-cell-depleted T cells, or T cells provided the cDNA or gDNA that made up the material.

Sequencing used immunoSEQ multiplex PCR; TCRdb keeps in-frame clones, though not all of them. The table records 140,000 or so clones, more than 75% of them present only once. Trimming stripped 7 bases from V and 8 bases from J, with 23 bases between. Looked up from germline, CDR1 is MNHEY and CDR2 is SVGAGI. The CDR3 has 15 amino acids. The chain employs TRBV6-5 and TRBJ1-2, with D perhaps TRBD1 (5 bases). This clonotype was sampled from a human donor with acute or convalescent COVID-19. The donor label of this sample is uncertain. The sample was peripheral blood. DNA for the CDR3: TGTGCCAGCATGACTAGGAGACGGGGGGATGGAGGCTACACCTTC. Its translation is CASMTRRRGDGGYTF.